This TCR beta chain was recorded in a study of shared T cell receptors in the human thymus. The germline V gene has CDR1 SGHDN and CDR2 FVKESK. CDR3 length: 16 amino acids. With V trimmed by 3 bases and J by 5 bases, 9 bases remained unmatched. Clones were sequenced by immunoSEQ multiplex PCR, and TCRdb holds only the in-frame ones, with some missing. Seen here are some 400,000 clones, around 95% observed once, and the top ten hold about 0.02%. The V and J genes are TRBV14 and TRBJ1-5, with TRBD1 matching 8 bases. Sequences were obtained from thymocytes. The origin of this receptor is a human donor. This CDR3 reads CASSHKDRVVDQPQHF. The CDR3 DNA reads TGTGCCAGCAGCCATAAGGACAGGGTAGTTGATCAGCCCCAGCATTTT.